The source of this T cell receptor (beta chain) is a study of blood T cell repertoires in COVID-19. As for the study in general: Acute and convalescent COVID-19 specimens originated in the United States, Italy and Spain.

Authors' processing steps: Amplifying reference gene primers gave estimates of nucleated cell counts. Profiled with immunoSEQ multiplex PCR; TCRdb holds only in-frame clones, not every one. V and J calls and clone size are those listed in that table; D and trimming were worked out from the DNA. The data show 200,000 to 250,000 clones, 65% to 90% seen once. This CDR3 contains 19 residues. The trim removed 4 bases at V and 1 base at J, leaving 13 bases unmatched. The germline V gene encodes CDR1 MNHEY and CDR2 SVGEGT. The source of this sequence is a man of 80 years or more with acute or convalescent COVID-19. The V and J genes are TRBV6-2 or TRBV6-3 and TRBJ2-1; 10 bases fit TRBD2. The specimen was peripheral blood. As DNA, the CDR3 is TGTGCCAGCAGTTCCGAGGGGGCTAGCGGGAGAGGGTCCTACAATGAGCAGTTCTTC. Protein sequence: CASSSEGASGRGSYNEQFF.